This T cell receptor (beta chain) was captured in a study of cytomegalovirus exposure and HLA in healthy donors. Trimming shortened V by 3 bases and J by 0 bases, and 6 bases separated the two germline ends. The germline V gene encodes CDR1 SGHAT and CDR2 FQDESV (reference sequence). The CDR3 spans 15 residues. Sequencing was performed with immunoSEQ multiplex PCR; in TCRdb, only in-frame clones are kept and a portion is missing. Counted here are nearly 80,000 clones, 93% occurring once; the ten biggest clones make up 3% to 4%. Sequenced: PBMCs. The genes are TRBV11-1 and TRBJ2-6; possibly TRBD2 for D (6 bases). This TCR was recovered from a woman in her twenties or thirties in good health and CMV-seronegative. CDR3 nucleotide sequence: TGTGCCAGCAGCTTGGGACTCTCTGGGGCCAACGTCCTGACTTTC. As protein: CASSLGLSGANVLTF.